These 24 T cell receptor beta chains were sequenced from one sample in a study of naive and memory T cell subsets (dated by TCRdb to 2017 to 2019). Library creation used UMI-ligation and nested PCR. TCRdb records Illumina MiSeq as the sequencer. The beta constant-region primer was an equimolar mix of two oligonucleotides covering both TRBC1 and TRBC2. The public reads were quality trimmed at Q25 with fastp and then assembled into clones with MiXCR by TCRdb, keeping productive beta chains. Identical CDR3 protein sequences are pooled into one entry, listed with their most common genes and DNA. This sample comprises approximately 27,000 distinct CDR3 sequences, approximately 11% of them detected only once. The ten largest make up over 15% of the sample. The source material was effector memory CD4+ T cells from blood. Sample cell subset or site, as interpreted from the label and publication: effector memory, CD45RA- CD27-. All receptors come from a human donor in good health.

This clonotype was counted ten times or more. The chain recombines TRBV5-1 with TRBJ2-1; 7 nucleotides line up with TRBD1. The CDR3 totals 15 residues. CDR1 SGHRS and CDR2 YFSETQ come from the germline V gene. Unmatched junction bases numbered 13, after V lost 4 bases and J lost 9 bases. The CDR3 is CASSRDRQRMGEQFF. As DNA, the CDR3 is TGCGCCAGCAGCCGGGACAGACAAAGGATGGGTGAGCAGTTCTTC.

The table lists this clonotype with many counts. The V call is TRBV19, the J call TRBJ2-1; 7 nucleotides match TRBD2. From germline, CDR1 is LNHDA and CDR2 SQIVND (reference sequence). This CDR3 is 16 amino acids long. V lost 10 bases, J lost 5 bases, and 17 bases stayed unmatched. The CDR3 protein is CATTPAPAGPNNEQFF. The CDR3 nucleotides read TGTGCCACTACCCCCGCTCCAGCGGGGCCCAACAATGAGCAGTTCTTC.

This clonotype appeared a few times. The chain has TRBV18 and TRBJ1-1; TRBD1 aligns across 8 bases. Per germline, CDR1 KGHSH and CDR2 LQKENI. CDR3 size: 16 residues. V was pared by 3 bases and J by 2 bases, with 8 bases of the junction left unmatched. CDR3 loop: CASSPTSGQANTEAFF. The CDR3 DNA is TGTGCCAGCTCACCTACCTCGGGACAGGCAAACACTGAAGCTTTCTTT.

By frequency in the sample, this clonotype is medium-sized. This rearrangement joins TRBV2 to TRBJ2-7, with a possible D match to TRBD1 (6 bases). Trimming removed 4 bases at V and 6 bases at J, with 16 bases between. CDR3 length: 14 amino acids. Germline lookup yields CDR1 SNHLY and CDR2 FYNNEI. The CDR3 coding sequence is TGTGCCAGCAGTGCTTGGGGCCAGGGGCGCGAGCAGTACTTC. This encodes CASSAWGQGREQYF.

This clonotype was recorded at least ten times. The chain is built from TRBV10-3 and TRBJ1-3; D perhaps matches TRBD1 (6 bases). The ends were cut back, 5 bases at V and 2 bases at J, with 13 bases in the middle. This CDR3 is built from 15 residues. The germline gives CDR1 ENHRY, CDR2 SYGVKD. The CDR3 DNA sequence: TGTGCCATCAGTACAGGGACCCTAGCTGGAAACACCATATATTTT. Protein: CAISTGTLAGNTIYF.

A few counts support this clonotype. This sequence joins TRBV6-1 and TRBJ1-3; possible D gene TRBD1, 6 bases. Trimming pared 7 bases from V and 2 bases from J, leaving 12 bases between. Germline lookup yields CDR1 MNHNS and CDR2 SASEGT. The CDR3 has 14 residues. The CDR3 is CASTLDRTGNTIYF. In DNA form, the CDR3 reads TGTGCCAGCACCTTGGACAGAACTGGAAACACCATATATTTT.

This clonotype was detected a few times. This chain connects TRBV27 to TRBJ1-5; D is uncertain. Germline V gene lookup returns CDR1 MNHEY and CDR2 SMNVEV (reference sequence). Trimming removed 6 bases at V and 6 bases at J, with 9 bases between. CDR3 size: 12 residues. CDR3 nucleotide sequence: TGTGCCAGCAGCCCCACCCGTCAGCCCCAGCATTTT. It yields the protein CASSPTRQPQHF.

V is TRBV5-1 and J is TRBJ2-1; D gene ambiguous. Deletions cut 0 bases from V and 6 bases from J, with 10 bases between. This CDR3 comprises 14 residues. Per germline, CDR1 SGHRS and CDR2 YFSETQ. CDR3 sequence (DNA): TGCGCCAGCAGCTTGGGGGAAACTTTCAATGAGCAGTTCTTC. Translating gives CASSLGETFNEQFF. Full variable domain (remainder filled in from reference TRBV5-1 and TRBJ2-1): KAGVTQTPRYLIKTRGQQVTLSCSPISGHRSVSWYQQTPGQGLQFLFEYFSETQRNKGNFPGRFSGRQFSNSRSEMNVSTLELGDSALYLCASSLGETFNEQFFGPGTRLTVL.

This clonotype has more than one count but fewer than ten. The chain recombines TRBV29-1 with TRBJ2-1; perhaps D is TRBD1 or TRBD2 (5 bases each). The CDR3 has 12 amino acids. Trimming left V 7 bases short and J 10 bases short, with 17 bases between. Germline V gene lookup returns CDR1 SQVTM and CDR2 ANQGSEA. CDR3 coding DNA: TGCAGCGGCCGGACTGGGAACAGGGAGCAGTTCTTC. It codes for CSGRTGNREQFF.

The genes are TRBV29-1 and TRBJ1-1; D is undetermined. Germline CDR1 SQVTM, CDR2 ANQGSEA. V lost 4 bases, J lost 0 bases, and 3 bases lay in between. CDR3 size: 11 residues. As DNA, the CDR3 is TGCAGCGTTGGGGTGAACACTGAAGCTTTCTTT. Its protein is CSVGVNTEAFF.

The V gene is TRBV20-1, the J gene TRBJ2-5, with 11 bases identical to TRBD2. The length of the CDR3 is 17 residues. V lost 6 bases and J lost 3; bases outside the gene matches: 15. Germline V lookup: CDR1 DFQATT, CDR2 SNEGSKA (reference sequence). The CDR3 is CSANIGLAGRKKETQYF. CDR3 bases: TGCAGTGCCAACATTGGACTAGCGGGCCGAAAAAAAGAGACCCAGTACTTC.

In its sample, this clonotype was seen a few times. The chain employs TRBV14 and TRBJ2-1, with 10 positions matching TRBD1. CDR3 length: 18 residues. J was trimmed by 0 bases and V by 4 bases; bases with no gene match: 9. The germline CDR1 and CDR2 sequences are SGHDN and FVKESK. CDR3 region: CASSLGQGGPSSYNEQFF. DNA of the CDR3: TGTGCCAGCAGCCTCGGACAGGGGGGCCCCAGCTCCTACAATGAGCAGTTCTTC.

In nucleotides, the CDR3 is TGTGCCAGCAGCAACGGACAGGGGCACACTGAAGCTTTCTTT. Its protein is CASSNGQGHTEAFF. The chain recombines TRBV7-2 with TRBJ1-1, with 9 bases aligning to TRBD1. There are 14 residues in the CDR3. Losses at the gene ends were 5 bases for V and 3 bases for J; bases not matched to a gene: 4. Germline CDR1 is SGHTA and CDR2 is FQGNSA. Together with reference TRBV7-2 and TRBJ1-1, the CDR3 gives the full variable domain: GAGVSQSPSNKVTEKGKDVELRCDPISGHTALYWYRQSLGQGLEFLIYFQGNSAPDKSGLPSDRFSAERTGGSVSTLTIQRTQQEDSAVYLCASSNGQGHTEAFFGQGTRLTVV.

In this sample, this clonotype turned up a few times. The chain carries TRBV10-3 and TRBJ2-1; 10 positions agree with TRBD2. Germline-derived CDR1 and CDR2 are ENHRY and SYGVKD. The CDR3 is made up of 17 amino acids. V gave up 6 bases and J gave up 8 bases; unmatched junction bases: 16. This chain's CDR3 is CAISPGSGRLYGDEQFF. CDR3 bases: TGTGCCATCAGCCCTGGTAGCGGGAGGTTATACGGGGATGAGCAGTTCTTC.

Here the CDR3 reads CASSKGDRAYEQYF. CDR3 nucleotides: TGTGCCAGCAGTAAGGGGGACAGAGCCTACGAGCAGTACTTC. The chain employs TRBV27 and TRBJ2-7, with 7 bases fitting TRBD1. Germline V gene sequence: CDR1 MNHEY, CDR2 SMNVEV (reference sequence). The CDR3 consists of 14 residues. The J segment lost 2 bases and the V segment lost 5 bases, leaving 6 bases of the junction unmatched.

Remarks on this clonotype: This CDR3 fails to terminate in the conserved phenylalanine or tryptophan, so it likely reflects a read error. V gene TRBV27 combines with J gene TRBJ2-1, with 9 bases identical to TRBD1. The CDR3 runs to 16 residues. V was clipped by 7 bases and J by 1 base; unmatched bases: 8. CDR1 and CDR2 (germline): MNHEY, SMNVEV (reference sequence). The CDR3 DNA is TGTGCCAGCACCGAACTAGGGACAGGGTCCTACAATGAGCAGTTCTTA. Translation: CASTELGTGSYNEQFL.

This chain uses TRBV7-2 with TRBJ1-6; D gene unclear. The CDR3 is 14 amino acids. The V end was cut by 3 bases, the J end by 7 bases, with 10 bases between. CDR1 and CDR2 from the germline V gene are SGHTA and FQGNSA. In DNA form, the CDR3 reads TGTGCCAGCAGCTTCGGATCAAGGAATTCACCCCTCCACTTT. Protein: CASSFGSRNSPLHF.

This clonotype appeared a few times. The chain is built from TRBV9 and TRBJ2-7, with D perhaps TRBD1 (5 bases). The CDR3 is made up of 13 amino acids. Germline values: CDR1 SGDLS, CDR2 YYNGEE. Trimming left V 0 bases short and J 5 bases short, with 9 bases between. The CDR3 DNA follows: TGTGCCAGCAGCGTAGGTGGGGCCGACGAGCAGTACTTC. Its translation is CASSVGGADEQYF.

In nucleotides, the CDR3 is TGTGCCAGCAGCCTTGCCGGACGGCTGAATCTGAACACTGAAGCTTTCTTT. It is translated as CASSLAGRLNLNTEAFF. V is TRBV7-8 and J is TRBJ1-1, with D unresolved. The CDR3 loop spans 17 amino acids. V was clipped by 5 bases and J by 0 bases, with 19 bases between them. Germline CDR1 SGHVS, CDR2 FQNEAQ. The variable domain in full, with the rest retrieved from reference TRBV7-8 and TRBJ1-1, is GAGVSQSPRYKVAKRGQDVALRCDPISGHVSLFWYQQALGQGPEFLTYFQNEAQLDKSGLPSDRFFAERPEGSVSTLKIQRTQQEDSAVYLCASSLAGRLNLNTEAFFGQGTRLTVV.

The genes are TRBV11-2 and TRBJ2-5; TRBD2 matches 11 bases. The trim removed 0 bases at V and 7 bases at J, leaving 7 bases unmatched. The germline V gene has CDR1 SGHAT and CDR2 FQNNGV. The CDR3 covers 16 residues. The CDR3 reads CASSLELAGGPMTQYF. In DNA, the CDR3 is TGTGCCAGCAGCTTAGAGCTAGCGGGAGGCCCAATGACCCAGTACTTC.

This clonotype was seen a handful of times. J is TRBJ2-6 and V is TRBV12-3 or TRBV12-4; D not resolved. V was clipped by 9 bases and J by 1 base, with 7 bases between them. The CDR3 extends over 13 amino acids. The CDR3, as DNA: TGTGCCAGATCTGAATCTGGGGCCAACGTCCTGACTTTC. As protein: CARSESGANVLTF.

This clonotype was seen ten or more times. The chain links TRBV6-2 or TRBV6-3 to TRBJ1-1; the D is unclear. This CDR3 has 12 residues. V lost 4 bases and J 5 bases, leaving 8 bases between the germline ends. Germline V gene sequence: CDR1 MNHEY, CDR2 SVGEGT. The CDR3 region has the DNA TGTGCCAGCAGTTCGGAATGGACTGAAGCTTTCTTT. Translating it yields CASSSEWTEAFF.

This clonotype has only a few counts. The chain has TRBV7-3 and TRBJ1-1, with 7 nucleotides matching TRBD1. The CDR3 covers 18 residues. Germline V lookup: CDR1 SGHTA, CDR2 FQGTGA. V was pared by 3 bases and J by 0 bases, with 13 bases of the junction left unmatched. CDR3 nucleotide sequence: TGTGCCAGCAGCTTGGGACCTCCGGGACAGCGTATGAACACTGAAGCTTTCTTT. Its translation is CASSLGPPGQRMNTEAFF.

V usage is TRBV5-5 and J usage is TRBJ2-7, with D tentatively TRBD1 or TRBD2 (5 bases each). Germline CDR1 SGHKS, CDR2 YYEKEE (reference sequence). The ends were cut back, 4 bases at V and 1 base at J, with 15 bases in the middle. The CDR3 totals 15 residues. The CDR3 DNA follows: TGTGCCAGCAGCGGTCGGGGCTGGGGATCCTACGAGCAGTACTTC. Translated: CASSGRGWGSYEQYF.